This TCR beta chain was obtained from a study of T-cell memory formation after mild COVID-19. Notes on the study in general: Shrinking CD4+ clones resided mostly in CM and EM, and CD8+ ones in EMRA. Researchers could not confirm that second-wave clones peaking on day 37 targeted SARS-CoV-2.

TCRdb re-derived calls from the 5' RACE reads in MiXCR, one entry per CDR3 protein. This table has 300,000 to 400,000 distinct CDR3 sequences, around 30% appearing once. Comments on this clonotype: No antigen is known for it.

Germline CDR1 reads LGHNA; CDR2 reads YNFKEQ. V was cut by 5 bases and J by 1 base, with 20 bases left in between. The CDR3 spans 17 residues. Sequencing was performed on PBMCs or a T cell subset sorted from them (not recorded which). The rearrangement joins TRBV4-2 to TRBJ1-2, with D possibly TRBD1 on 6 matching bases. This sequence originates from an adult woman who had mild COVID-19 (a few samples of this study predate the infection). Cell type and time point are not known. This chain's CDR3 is CASSLQGPSPVNYGYTF. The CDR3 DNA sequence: TGTGCCAGCAGCTTACAGGGTCCTTCCCCCGTTAACTATGGCTACACCTTC.